These 26 T cell receptor beta chains originate from one sample sequenced in a study of tumor-infiltrating lymphocytes in primary liver carcinoma. From around 0.5 ug total RNA, TCR beta cDNA was generated with a primer in the constant region. Three nested multiplex PCR rounds, a slightly modified ARM-PCR, produced the libraries for TCR beta. With TRBV1-TRBV30 forward primers and a C-beta reverse primer, the first two PCR rounds were run for 10 to 11 cycles each. TCRdb recomputed calls from the multiplex PCR reads with MiXCR, one row per CDR3 protein. The sample consists of about 210,000 distinct CDR3 sequences, about 65% of them appearing once. Germline DNA was extracted too, while blood RNA derived from unsorted whole blood. Sequenced sample: peripheral blood. These receptors came from a woman aged 55 to 70 with primary liver carcinoma and hepatitis B virus infection.

The chain has TRBV2 and TRBJ2-1; possible D gene TRBD2, 5 bases. V lost 6 bases to trimming and J lost 14 bases, with 14 bases between them. This CDR3 is built from 11 residues. Germline V gives CDR1 SNHLY, CDR2 FYNNEI. CDR3 region: CASRGSGVEFF. DNA for the CDR3: TGTGCCAGCAGGGGGAGTGGGGTGGAGTTCTTC.

Concerning this clonotype: Since a much larger clone is just one base distant, this may be a read error. The J gene is TRBJ1-1, the V gene TRBV6-2 or TRBV6-3; D perhaps matches TRBD1 (5 bases). This CDR3 comprises 14 residues. V shed 8 bases and J shed 0 bases, with 13 bases lying between them. Germline-derived CDR1 and CDR2 are MNHEY and SVGEGT. CDR3 loop: CASGHGGVNTEAFF. The DNA of the CDR3 is TGTGCCAGCGGCCACGGGGGGGTGAACACTGAAGCTTTCTTT.

V usage is TRBV18 and J usage is TRBJ1-1, with a possible D match to TRBD1 (6 bases). Germline values: CDR1 KGHSH, CDR2 LQKENI. This CDR3 region has 16 residues. V dropped 0 bases and J dropped 1 base, with 12 bases sitting between them. The CDR3 region is CASSPPRRTANTEAFF. In DNA, the CDR3 is TGTGCCAGCTCACCACCTCGTAGGACAGCGAACACTGAAGCTTTCTTT.

Regarding this clonotype: This could be a read error, since a much larger clone is one nucleotide away. V gene TRBV12-3 or TRBV12-4 combines with J gene TRBJ2-3, with 13 bases fitting TRBD2. This CDR3 is built from 16 residues. J gave up 5 bases and V 6 bases, and 8 bases lay outside the gene matches. In DNA, the CDR3 is TGTGCCAGCAGCTTGGGGACTAGCGGGGTGGTAGATACGCAGTATTTT. This encodes CASSLGTSGVVDTQYF.

V is TRBV6-1 and J is TRBJ2-1; 7 bases map to TRBD1. CDR1 is MNHNS, CDR2 SASEGT, per germline. The CDR3 runs to 19 residues. Trimming took 10 bases from V and 3 from J; bases not matched to a gene: 24. This chain's CDR3 is CANKGARRQLGVIYNEQFF. CDR3 bases: TGTGCCAACAAGGGGGCGCGGAGACAACTGGGGGTGATCTACAATGAGCAGTTCTTC.

This clonotype appeared many times. The chain links TRBV6-2 or TRBV6-3 to TRBJ1-5; possibly TRBD1 for D (6 bases). V was cut by 10 bases and J by 5 bases, with 15 bases left in between. Germline CDR1 is MNHEY and CDR2 is SVGEGT. This CDR3 has 13 amino acids. CDR3 in amino acids: CATHDRFDQPQHF. The CDR3 DNA is TGTGCCACCCACGACAGGTTCGATCAGCCCCAGCATTTT.

Remarks on this clonotype: The junction shows a germline mismatch at one end, possibly a read error. This chain uses TRBV14 with TRBJ2-7; tentatively, D is TRBD1 (6 bases). Germline lookup yields CDR1 SGHDN and CDR2 FVKESK. The length of the CDR3 is 14 residues. The CDR3 spells CTSSPGTRGYEQYF. The CDR3 DNA is TGTACCAGCAGCCCGGGGACAAGGGGCTACGAGCAGTACTTC.

This rearrangement joins TRBV11-2 to TRBJ2-2; 8 bases align to TRBD2. This CDR3 spans 17 amino acids. The V segment lost 7 bases and the J segment 0 bases; nucleotides outside the gene matches: 10. CDR1 and CDR2 (germline): SGHAT, FQNNGV. Here the CDR3 reads CASITRTSTANTGELFF. CDR3 in DNA: TGTGCCAGCATTACCCGGACTAGCACCGCGAACACCGGGGAGCTGTTTTTT. The full variable domain, rest sourced from reference TRBV11-2 and TRBJ2-2, is EAGVAQSPRYKIIEKRQSVAFWCNPISGHATLYWYQQILGQGPKLLIQFQNNGVVDDSQLPKDRFSAERLKGVDSTLKIQPAKLEDSAVYLCASITRTSTANTGELFFGEGSRLTVL.

The chain's CDR3 is CASSPSAGYNEQFF. The DNA for the CDR3 is TGTGCCAGCTCACCTTCGGCGGGGTACAATGAGCAGTTCTTC. The chain carries TRBV18 and TRBJ2-1; TRBD2 might be the D (6 bases). Germline CDR1 is KGHSH and CDR2 is LQKENI. Trimming left V 3 bases short and J 4 bases short, with 10 bases between. CDR3 length equals 14 residues.

This clonotype has ten or more counts. The chain employs TRBV6-2 or TRBV6-3 and TRBJ2-5; D is perhaps TRBD2 (6 bases). The CDR3 consists of 15 residues. Germline lookup yields CDR1 MNHEY and CDR2 SVGEGT. V was trimmed by 5 bases and J by 5 bases, leaving 18 bases between them. CDR3 region: CASSPLSGSGETQYF. In nucleotides, the CDR3 is TGTGCCAGCAGTCCCCTCTCTGGTAGCGGCGAGACCCAGTACTTC.

This sequence joins TRBV5-5 and TRBJ2-7; the D gene is possibly TRBD2 (6 bases). The CDR3 has 15 residues. V was trimmed by 5 bases and J by 3 bases, leaving 18 bases between them. Per germline, CDR1 SGHKS and CDR2 YYEKEE (reference sequence). The CDR3 region is CASRYLSGDNYEQYF. The CDR3 DNA is TGTGCCAGCAGATACCTTAGCGGAGACAACTACGAGCAGTACTTC.

A remark on this clonotype: At one of its ends the junction is not consistent with the germline gene, which may arise from a read error. The CDR3 region has the DNA TGTGTCAGCACCTCTTCCGGGACAGGGGGTTACGAGCAATACTTC. Translation gives CVSTSSGTGGYEQYF. The J gene is TRBJ2-7, the V gene TRBV6-1, with 11 bases matching TRBD1. CDR1 is MNHNS, CDR2 SASEGT, per germline. The CDR3 consists of 15 residues.

About this clonotype itself: Germline and junction disagree at one end, which may indicate a read error. J is TRBJ1-1 and V is TRBV5-1, with D perhaps matching TRBD1 (5 bases). CDR1 and CDR2 from the germline V gene are SGHRS and YFSETQ. This CDR3 spans 13 amino acids. The CDR3 spells CTSSLAAGTEAFF. The CDR3 nucleotides read TGCACCAGCAGCTTGGCGGCAGGGACTGAAGCTTTCTTT.

A note on this clonotype: Germline is not matched at one junction end, which may reflect a read error. This chain connects TRBV6-6 to TRBJ2-1; D may be TRBD1 or TRBD2 (5 bases each). CDR3 length: 15 residues. Germline V gene data show CDR1 as MNHNY and CDR2 as SVGAGI (reference sequence). This CDR3 is CASSKTMGTYNEQLF. The DNA of the CDR3 is TGTGCCAGCTCAAAAACTATGGGGACCTACAATGAGCAGCTCTTC.

A remark on this clonotype: A much larger clone differs by one base, so this may be a read error. The chain employs TRBV6-5 and TRBJ1-2, with D maybe TRBD1 (5 bases). V lost 6 bases to trimming and J lost 3 bases, with 11 bases between them. Per the germline V gene, CDR1 is MNHEY and CDR2 is SVGAGI. This CDR3 comprises 13 residues. The CDR3 DNA follows: TGTGCCAGCAGCCAACGGGGGGACTATGGCTACACCTTC. This gives the protein CASSQRGDYGYTF.

In the case of this clonotype: The junction does not match germline at one end; this may be a read error. The chain combines TRBV18 with TRBJ1-3; TRBD1 agrees at 10 bases. CDR3 length equals 15 residues. Germline V gives CDR1 KGHSH, CDR2 LQKENI. The CDR3 region is CVSSPRDRGHNTIYF. Here the CDR3 DNA reads TGTGTCAGCTCACCTCGTGACAGGGGGCATAACACCATATATTTT. The full variable domain, completed using reference TRBV18 and TRBJ1-3, is NAGVMQNPRHLVRRRGQEARLRCSPMKGHSHVYWYRQLPEEGLKFMVYLQKENIIDESGMPKERFSAEFPKEGPSILRIQQVVRGDSAAYFCVSSPRDRGHNTIYFGEGSWLTVV.

On this clonotype: This likely comes from a read error, as the CDR3 has no conserved phenylalanine or tryptophan at its end. The chain couples TRBV11-1 to TRBJ2-1; D is perhaps TRBD1 (5 bases). Germline CDR1 is SGHAT and CDR2 is FQDESV (reference sequence). Trimming took 10 bases from V and 6 from J, leaving 19 bases between them. The CDR3 loop spans 14 amino acids. The DNA of the CDR3 is TGTGCCAATAGCTTAGAGGCAGGGTCCAATGAGCAGTTCCTC. This sequence encodes CANSLEAGSNEQFL.

Concerning this clonotype: One end of the junction varies from germline; a read error may be responsible. The V gene is TRBV7-9, the J gene TRBJ2-5, with 7 bases aligning to TRBD2. The CDR3 sequence is 14 residues long. From germline, CDR1 is SEHNR and CDR2 FQNEAQ (reference sequence). The DNA of the CDR3 is TGTGTCAGCACCTTTCTAGCGGAGGCAGAGACCCAGTACTTC. As protein: CVSTFLAEAETQYF.

This clonotype was found once. A junction boundary mismatches the germline segment, possibly from a read error. The CDR3 nucleotides are TGTGTCAGCAGCTCCGAGTCCGAGCAGTACTTC. It is translated as CVSSSESEQYF. The gene calls are TRBV12-3 or TRBV12-4 and TRBJ2-7; D call uncertain. The CDR3 has 11 residues.

This chain joins TRBV11-2 and TRBJ2-1; no firm D call. Germline CDR1 reads SGHAT; CDR2 reads FQNNGV. Trimming cost V 7 bases and J 5 bases, with 15 bases left between them. This CDR3 has 14 residues. DNA for the CDR3: TGTGCCAGCATCTTCTCAGGTCTTCACAATGAGCAGTTCTTC. Translation: CASIFSGLHNEQFF.

Note on this clonotype: This clone may be a read error of a much larger clone one base away. The chain is built from TRBV4-1 and TRBJ1-1; no clear D. Germline V lookup: CDR1 MGHRA, CDR2 YSYEKL. V dropped 4 bases and J dropped 4 bases, with 13 bases sitting between them. This CDR3 comprises 14 residues. The CDR3, as DNA: TGCGCCAGCAGCCTTAGGATCGGGAGCACTGAAGCTTTCTTT. It is translated as CASSLRIGSTEAFF.

Points on this clonotype: One end of the junction fails to match germline, which may point to a read error. This rearrangement joins TRBV4-1 to TRBJ2-5, with a weak D call TRBD2 (7 bases). CDR3 length: 14 residues. Per the germline V gene, CDR1 is MGHRA and CDR2 is YSYEKL. The CDR3 is CASSRGGTQETRYF. The CDR3 DNA is TGCGCCAGCAGCAGGGGGGGTACCCAAGAGACCCGGTACTTC.

The rearrangement links TRBV7-9 to TRBJ2-1; 8 bases are a match to TRBD1. This CDR3 has 15 amino acids. V dropped 3 bases and J dropped 7; count of bases not matched to a gene: 8. Germline CDR1 reads SEHNR; CDR2 reads FQNEAQ (reference sequence). CDR3 sequence: CASSFDRGRGNEQFF. The CDR3 DNA sequence: TGTGCCAGCAGCTTCGACAGGGGTAGAGGGAATGAGCAGTTCTTC.

This clonotype was counted at least ten times. The chain uses TRBV11-2 and TRBJ1-6; TRBD1 is a possible D gene (5 bases). This CDR3 has 16 residues. Trimming took off 1 base at V and 7 bases at J, with 14 bases between the two ends. Germline CDR1 and CDR2: SGHAT and FQNNGV. The CDR3 DNA follows: TGTGCCAGCAGCTTAGTTCGCGGGACTAAAAATTCACCCCTCCACTTT. This translates into CASSLVRGTKNSPLHF.

The chain recombines TRBV12-5 with TRBJ2-5; TRBD2 might be the D (5 bases). With 1 base removed from V and 7 bases from J, the gap between germline ends came to 7 bases. The germline V gene has CDR1 LGHNT and CDR2 FRNRAP. The CDR3 length is 12 residues. CDR3 in DNA: TGTGCTAGTGGTTTGGGAGAGGGGACCCAGTACTTC. This translates into CASGLGEGTQYF.

On this clonotype itself: Being one base from a much bigger clone, this may be a read error. The J gene is TRBJ1-1, the V gene TRBV4-1; unclear D gene. This CDR3 region has 16 residues. Germline CDR1 and CDR2: MGHRA and YSYEKL. The CDR3 is CASSEADVGLNIEAFF. Written as DNA, the CDR3 is TGCGCCAGCAGCGAAGCGGACGTAGGGTTGAACATTGAAGCTTTCTTT.